This paragraph covers one TCR beta chain sequence. These data belong to a study of blood T cells in healthy people across ages. On the study more broadly: There was about one barcoded beta molecule captured by template switching per two T cells.

V was cut by 7 bases and J by 1 base, with 14 bases left in between. From germline, CDR1 is SGHKS and CDR2 YYEKEE (reference sequence). The CDR3 runs to 14 residues. Through a sample-barcoded 5' primer and a J-beta primer mix, a second PCR was run for about 6 to 11 cycles. TCRdb reanalysed the 5' RACE reads using MiXCR and keeps one entry per CDR3 protein. The sample includes hundreds of thousands of distinct CDR3 sequences, around 43% of them seen just once. Sequenced: blood. V gene TRBV5-5 combines with J gene TRBJ1-1, with a tentative D call TRBD1 (6 bases). This clonotype originated in a man aged 60 to 75 in good health. The CDR3 region has the DNA TGTGCCAGCTCGAGAACAGGGACGAACACTGAAGCTTTCTTT. Translation gives CASSRTGTNTEAFF.